This T cell receptor beta chain was identified during a study of T cells in Graves' hyperthyroidism and ophthalmopathy (dated by TCRdb to between 2018 and 2020). Notes on the research overall: Peripheral blood was sampled at the time of initial diagnosis, prior to any treatment. Prospective prediction of ophthalmopathy was tested in an independent validation cohort consisting of some 18 hyperthyroidism patients and around 17 patients who later progressed to ophthalmopathy. In about six Graves' hyperthyroidism patients, the study also compared T-cell repertoires from thyroid tissue with T-cell repertoires from blood. After sampling, hyperthyroidism patients received methimazole starting at 30 mg daily, and ophthalmopathy patients received high-dose intravenous methylprednisolone. To identify distinguishing TCR V-J signatures, a discovery cohort of about 95 patients was used, comprising 40 to 45 with Graves' ophthalmopathy and around 60 with stable Graves' hyperthyroidism. The paper reports TCR Vbeta CDR3 sequencing of over 120 peripheral blood samples: around 45 ophthalmopathy, 70 to 85 hyperthyroidism and approximately 17 progressor patients. The 90 or so discovery patients were randomly split 7:3 into training and test sets. Paper-wide results and their limitations: A model built on a 13 V-J signature distinguished ophthalmopathy from stable hyperthyroidism, reaching about 89% sensitivity and under 84% specificity in cross-validation and 80%/75% in testing. Sample size was not statistically predetermined, and blinding of investigators to group allocation was not performed. Most expanded thyroid clonotypes (frequency above 0.001) were also detected in blood, a finding suggesting that blood repertoires may reflect thyroid immune responses. In validation, progression to ophthalmopathy was predicted by the model with 70.59% sensitivity and around 76% specificity, a median of approximately 7.1 months before onset.

Ophthalmopathy patients had moderately to severely active disease, with a Clinical Activity Score of 3 or more, a NOSPECS grade of 4 or more, and a disease duration of less than 3 months. Exclusion was applied to patients with uncontrolled infections, other autoimmune diseases, pregnancy or lactation. Diagnoses relied on clinical symptoms, serum thyroxine and TRAb, thyroid ultrasound and orbital computed tomography. Ficoll-Paque density gradient centrifugation was used to isolate PBMCs from under 11 ml of fresh peripheral blood. Total RNA was extracted with Trizol reagent, and quality was checked on an Agilent 2100 Bioanalyzer. The TCR beta CDR3 regions were amplified from the RNA transcripts. A first-round RT-PCR of the TCR CDR3 used the HTBI primer set with the Qiagen OneStep RT-PCR kit. The libraries were constructed in a second round of multiplex PCR and then size-selected and purified. The libraries were sequenced on an Illumina HiSeq2000 using paired-end 100 bp reads. Turning to the authors' computational methods: Raw data were processed with SOAPnuke, discarding reads with adapters, uncalled bases, mean Phred below 15, or no exact constant-primer or identifier match. COPE v1.2.5 was used to merge the high-quality paired reads, and each unique nucleotide sequence was defined as a clonotype. MiTCR v1.1 was used to align clonotypes to the IMGT TRBV, TRBD and TRBJ reference segments. The analysis was restricted to V-J combinations with a frequency above 0.0001, which together covered about 99% of the repertoires. The TCS score was defined as F50 (clonal expansion) divided by E x V (chaos), with BLOSUM62-based TCRdist calculated between CDR3 peptides within each V-J. Welch's t-statistics and random forest reduced fewer than 550 V-J features to about 12, which were used in a naive Bayes classifier (R e1071). The public reads were run again by TCRdb, first through fastp at Q25 and then through MiXCR, and only productive beta chains were kept. All rows with the same CDR3 protein become a single entry with the most common DNA and genes. The V and J calls, along with clone size, are taken from TCRdb and not from the paper's own processing. In all, the sample holds 500,000 to 600,000 distinct CDR3 sequences, and 15% to 20% of those were seen once. The top ten hold about 50% of the sample.

This clonotype has a count of ten or more. Its antigen specificity is not known. There are no base qualities to consult, and no much larger clone falls within one base. V is cut by 6 bases and J by 4 bases, and the space between the germline ends is 19 bases. The CDR3 sequence holds 17 residues, the cysteine and phenylalanine included. Only the CDR3 DNA is retained, 51 bases long and in frame from the first base. CDR1 MDHEN and CDR2 SYDVKM were looked up in the germline V gene. The sequence came from a man aged 40-49 years with Graves' ophthalmopathy. Rearrangement joined TRBV28 to TRBJ1-6; no D gene can be assigned with confidence. Source material: blood. The DNA reads TGTGCCAGCAGCTCCCATCTGGGCAGCTCATATAATTCACCCCTCCACTTT. It translates to CASSSHLGSSYNSPLHF.